The clone carrying this T cell receptor beta chain appeared a single time. These data come from a study of T cells in Graves' hyperthyroidism and ophthalmopathy. Germline CDR1 reads WSHSY; CDR2 reads SAAADI. V trimming: 0 bases; J trimming: 0 bases; junction bases outside the gene matches: 6. The CDR3 extends over 17 amino acids. Any patient presenting with uncontrolled infection, other autoimmune disease, pregnancy or lactation was left out. RNA transcripts yielded amplified TCR beta CDR3 regions. Using the HTBI primer set, a first-round RT-PCR was run on the TCR CDR3. One entry per CDR3 protein results from TCRdb running MiXCR on the multiplex PCR reads. The sample records about 720,000 distinct CDR3 sequences, roughly 20% being singletons.

The sequenced material came from blood. The TCR was taken from a woman between 50 and 59 years old with Graves' hyperthyroidism that later progressed to Graves' ophthalmopathy. This chain uses TRBV10-2 with TRBJ1-2; TRBD1 aligns across 8 bases. The CDR3, as DNA: TGCGCCAGCAGTGAGTCGTCAGGGGGCGATACTAACTATGGCTACACCTTC. The encoded protein is CASSESSGGDTNYGYTF.